This paragraph reports one T cell receptor beta chain. The antigen it recognizes is unknown. There are no base qualities to consult, and no much larger clone falls within one base. Including the terminal cysteine and phenylalanine, the CDR3 comprises 15 residues. Only the CDR3 DNA is retained, 45 bases long and in frame from the first base. Based on the germline V gene, the CDR1 and CDR2 sequences are SNHLY and FYNNEI. Cut back by 4 bases and 5 bases, the V and J ends lie 14 bases apart. The data were taken from a study of cytomegalovirus exposure and HLA in healthy donors listed by TCRdb under 2017. As for the study more broadly: An earlier analysis of 587 of the donors reported under 300 Gb of sequence data and some 110 million unique TCR beta sequences obtained from roughly 170 million T cells. Both class I and class II loci were covered by HLA typing, at four-digit resolution. In a later analysis, previously published TCR beta repertoires from some 640 donors were re-analyzed and high-resolution HLA genotyping was added so that TCR occurrence patterns could be studied. In an earlier analysis of 500 to 650 of the donors, high-throughput TCR beta sequencing was used to judge whether each TCR beta V gene segment behaved as functional or pseudogenic. Every repertoire in the discovery cohort had been generated on one and the same sequencing platform. The study used immunosequencing to profile the T cell repertoires of approximately 640 subjects and linked those repertoires to cytomegalovirus serostatus. Among the approximately 400 genotyped donors, approximately 77% belonged to the genetic ancestry cluster associated with self-reported Caucasian donors. Approximately 310 gigabases of sequencing data and approximately 84 million unique TCR sequences were included in an early release covering several hundred HLA-typed donors. Genome-wide SNP genotypes for about three fifths of the 666 donors were used in a later genetic analysis, which treated that subset as a discovery cohort. Along with the roughly 670-subject first cohort, a separate validation cohort of over 90 different subjects was used. The study aimed to test whether signatures of past pathogen exposure could be identified by cataloging public T cell receptors. Typing coverage differed by locus: A, B, C, DRB1 and DQB1 were typed in roughly 629-640 donors, DQA1 in 500 to 550, DPA1 in 606, and DPB1 in approximately 450. The study combined high-throughput TCR immunosequencing, statistical association of individual TCRs with disease status, and machine learning to predict cytomegalovirus infection status. Rather than using new phenotypic data, the later analysis identified candidate immune exposures from TCR beta sequences and from how often those sequences occurred across donors. On average, about 200,000 unique TCR beta nucleotide sequences were sequenced per donor among 350 to 400 genotyped donors of the cohort, with roughly 18% of those sequences being non-productive. Alongside the repertoire data, information on donor age, sex, ethnicity and CMV serostatus was compiled. About 5 DR-DQ haplotypes were handled as single units for association and clustering, since linkage in the cohort was strong. Summary of the overall study and its limitations: A later genetic analysis reported fewer N-insertions in productive TCRs among donors in an Asian-associated ancestry cluster than the roughly 700-donor mean. Specific HLA alleles were associated with 16,951 TCR beta sequences at a false discovery rate of 0.05 in a later analysis. An association between a missense DCLRE1C variant and V-gene and J-gene trimming of TCR beta chains was found in a later genetic analysis and replicated in an independent cohort. Across donors, most TCR sequences were observed very rarely, whereas some public TCRs were present in many individuals. Immune exposure information for the cohort was limited to CMV serostatus. In a later analysis, HLA-associated TCR beta chains were found to be more clonally expanded and to have lower generation probabilities than equally common non-associated chains. The cohort was sequenced for TCR beta chains only, and without alpha or paired-chain data the features that could be detected were limited. It was suggested by the authors that the approach could potentially be generalized to other disease states and immunological phenotypes. The classifier was reported to diagnose cytomegalovirus status with high specificity and sensitivity in both the original cohort and the validation cohort. The sequencing pipeline was judged likely to have produced a cluster of highly shared sequence variants as a technical artifact. Strong co-occurrence of HLA alleles, especially DR and DQ, made assigning TCR associations to individual alleles difficult. The 87-base-pair reads could not distinguish some IMGT-functional V segments, including TRBV6-2 and TRBV6-3, so those segments were excluded. In the study, approximately 160 TCR beta chains were listed as associated with cytomegalovirus. Linkage disequilibrium might explain the correlated functional status among segregating V segments, but an unknown experimental factor could not be excluded. Broadly in line with IMGT annotations, most TCR beta V segments showed up in productive rearrangements about 90% or about 30% of the time in an earlier analysis of several hundred of the donors. A few of the identified cytomegalovirus-associated TCR beta chains were confirmed in vitro to be specific for cytomegalovirus antigens. Roughly uniform sequencing depth across donors was assumed in presence/absence analyses, although this assumption may not hold. A later analysis reported that several top co-occurrence clusters appeared linked to parvovirus B19, influenza, CMV and Epstein-Barr virus. Because HLA typing was unavailable for some donors at each locus, only the typed subset was used in association tests. A further reported finding was that TCR beta sequences accurately predicted the HLA-A and HLA-B alleles for most subjects in the first cohort. In a later analysis, TCR association rates were found to vary across HLA loci, with the most associated TCRs seen for DRB1 alleles and the fewest for HLA-C alleles. In a later analysis, most CMV-associated TCR beta chains were found to appear HLA-restricted, with HLA associations seemingly driven largely by CMV exposure. Because counts were too low, 15 to 20 rarely observed V segments, including chromosome 9 orphons, were left out of the earlier analysis of 587 of the donors.

The cohort consisted of more than 650 healthy bone marrow donors. At the time of sampling, all cohort members were nominally healthy, though unrecorded immune exposures were likely present. The donor was CMV seropositive and was included in the group of almost 300 seropositive cohort members. Every donor gave a peripheral blood sample, and the peripheral blood mononuclear cells from that sample were used for TCR beta sequencing. Genomic DNA extraction from the blood cell samples was performed with the Qiagen DNeasy Blood Extraction Kit. Libraries were prepared through the immunoSEQ multiplex PCR assay. For the multiplex PCR, a mixture combining 60 forward primers for TCR Vbeta segments and 13 reverse primers for TCR Jbeta segments was used. The CDR3 region of rearranged TCR beta genes was amplified from genomic DNA by a multiplex PCR assay. The amplified TCR beta libraries were sequenced on the Illumina HiSeq System as 87-base-pair reads. For the original study's pipeline: A later analysis tallied roughly 76 million unique TCR beta chains across the 666 repertoires, and some 12 million of those chains were shared by two or more donors. Raw reads were error-corrected and collapsed into unique sequences by a nearest-neighbor algorithm in which closely related sequences were merged to remove PCR and sequencing errors. CDR3 sequences were aligned to IMGT reference sequences to assign V, D and J gene segments. For a sequence to be retained, at least a six-nucleotide match to both a V gene segment and a J gene segment was required. A rearrangement counted as productive if the CDR3 had no stop codons and remained in frame with V and J, and every other rearrangement counted as non-productive. Following IMGT convention, CDR3 was defined as the stretch from the second conserved V-encoded cysteine to the conserved J-encoded phenylalanine. The earlier analysis of more than 450 of the donors excluded sequences that lacked an unambiguous match to a single V gene segment. An earlier analysis of 450 to 650 of the donors called V segments functional above 56.7% productive rearrangements and segregating when the between-donor standard deviation exceeded 5%. A statistical classification framework was built to diagnose cytomegalovirus status from the catalog of TCR beta chain sequences. In a later analysis, V and J genes were assigned by comparing TCR nucleotide sequences against IMGT/GENE-DB human TR gene sequences. Using the TCRdist pipeline, a later analysis assigned CDR3 sequences along with most-parsimonious VDJ recombination scenarios. In a later analysis, each TCR beta chain was defined by its CDR3 amino acid sequence together with its V-gene family, and reads lacking a unique V-gene family were excluded. A later analysis removed several hundred highly shared, low-generation-probability nucleotide sequences to deal with suspected cross-contamination and a sequencing artifact. For each public chain, a later analysis derived a clonal expansion index from normalized ranks of inferred template counts within each repertoire. A later analysis computed generation probabilities with a VDJ recombination model fitted to out-of-frame rearrangements, and checked the results against IGoR. Hypergeometric tests were used in a later analysis to score TCR-TCR, TCR-HLA and TCR-CMV co-occurrence, with a repertoire-size bias correction applied to the TCR pairs. In a later analysis, false discovery rates were estimated by permuting HLA or CMV assignments 20 times. A later analysis grouped co-occurring TCRs with DBSCAN, adding TCRdist sequence similarity when clustering within HLA-allele-positive subsets. Repertoires with fewer than 30,000 or more than 120,000 public chains, plus five repertoires with anomalous nucleotide sharing, were excluded from co-occurrence clustering. The source is immuneACCESS, and TCRdb retained only in-frame sequences with V and J called. Part of the clones is not carried over; for the studies checked, unresolved V genes explain less than half of this, and the remainder is unexplained. V, J and clone size are those of that table, while D and trimming were read from the DNA. The sample table lists about 110,000 clones, over 80% of them with a count of one. 2.7% of the sample goes to the ten largest clones.

The rearranged chain carries TRBV2 and TRBJ2-2, and perhaps TRBD2 as D gene, on 5 matching bases. The sequencing sample was made of PBMCs. The receptor was derived from a man aged 25 to 40 in good health and CMV-seropositive. In nucleotide form, the sequence is TGTGCCAGCAGTGGGGTCCTAACTAGTACCGGGGAGCTGTTTTTT. Translation gives CASSGVLTSTGELFF.